What follows are 21 T cell receptor beta chains derived from one specimen sequenced in a study of read filtering for tumor transcriptome and immune sequencing. This library used 300 to 450 ng RNA and molecular barcoded adaptors spanning alpha/delta and beta/gamma chains. TCRdb ran MiXCR on the reads and lists one entry per CDR3 protein. Of tens of thousands of distinct CDR3 sequences detected, less than 20% appear once; the ten largest clones hold 15%. The sample taken for sequencing was a population of CD138-negative cells sorted from bone marrow. These receptors came from a donor at least 40 years old with multiple myeloma.

By proportion, this clonotype is medium-sized. This chain connects TRBV29-1 to TRBJ2-1; no reliable D call. V was cut by 7 bases and J by 1 base, with 8 bases left in between. The CDR3 spans 12 residues. In germline, CDR1 is SQVTM, CDR2 ANQGSEA. The CDR3 DNA follows: TGCAGCGCGTCAACATCCTACAATGAGCAGTTCTTC. The encoded protein is CSASTSYNEQFF.

This clonotype has a count of ten or more. This chain links TRBV12-3 or TRBV12-4 with TRBJ1-5; 8 positions agree with TRBD1. There are 17 residues in the CDR3. V dropped 0 bases and J dropped 1; count of bases not matched to a gene: 5. The CDR3 DNA reads as TGTGCCAGCAGTTTAGCCTCGGACAGGGTAAGCAATCAGCCCCAGCATTTT. Its protein product is CASSLASDRVSNQPQHF.

This clonotype was seen at least ten times. The chain recombines TRBV12-3 or TRBV12-4 with TRBJ2-3; D perhaps matches TRBD2 (6 bases). The CDR3 extends over 15 amino acids. Trimming took off 5 bases at V and 3 bases at J, with 15 bases between the two ends. The CDR3 loop reads CASSNGGTRTDTQYF. The CDR3 region has the DNA TGTGCCAGCAGTAATGGGGGGACGCGGACAGATACGCAGTATTTT.

Points on this clonotype: Only one base separates this from a far larger clonotype, so it likely reflects a read error. V and J are TRBV7-6 and TRBJ2-7, with TRBD2 matching over 12 bases. Germline loops: CDR1 SGHVS, CDR2 FNYEAQ. The CDR3 is 15 residues long. CDR3 region: CTSSSLAGGPYEQYF. The CDR3 nucleotides are TGTACCAGCAGCTCTCTAGCGGGAGGGCCGTACGAGCAGTACTTC.

Comment on this clonotype: This may come from a read error, since a much larger clone is one base off. The rearrangement uses TRBV19 and TRBJ2-5, with D maybe TRBD1 (5 bases). The CDR3 spans 15 residues. In germline, CDR1 is LNHDA, CDR2 SQIVND (reference sequence). CDR3 loop: CASSKVELGQGTQYF. DNA of the CDR3: TGTGCCAGTAGTAAGGTCGAGCTGGGGCAAGGGACCCAGTACTTC. The whole variable domain, filled in from reference TRBV19 and TRBJ2-5, reads DGGITQSPKYLFRKEGQNVTLSCEQNLNHDAMYWYRQDPGQGLRLIYYSQIVNDFQKGDIAEGYSVSREKKESFPLTVTSAQKNPTAFYLCASSKVELGQGTQYFGPGTRLLVL.

This clonotype was recorded many times. The CDR3 sequence is CASSFSSGRGETQYF. The CDR3 DNA follows: TGTGCCAGCAGCTTTTCTAGCGGGAGAGGCGAGACCCAGTACTTC. The chain uses TRBV7-2 and TRBJ2-5; 10 bases agree with TRBD2. The ends lost 3 bases at V and 5 bases at J; junction bases unmatched: 6. Germline V gene sequence: CDR1 SGHTA, CDR2 FQGNSA. The CDR3 is made up of 15 amino acids. The whole variable domain, filled in from reference TRBV7-2 and TRBJ2-5, reads GAGVSQSPSNKVTEKGKDVELRCDPISGHTALYWYRQSLGQGLEFLIYFQGNSAPDKSGLPSDRFSAERTGGSVSTLTIQRTQQEDSAVYLCASSFSSGRGETQYFGPGTRLLVL.

In this sample, this clonotype turned up many times. The chain is built from TRBV5-1 and TRBJ1-5; no clear D gene. V dropped 1 base and J dropped 5 bases, with 10 bases sitting between them. This CDR3 comprises 14 residues. Looked up from germline, CDR1 is SGHRS and CDR2 is YFSETQ. The chain's CDR3 is CASSLNVGDQPQHF. DNA for the CDR3: TGCGCCAGCAGCTTGAATGTGGGAGATCAGCCCCAGCATTTT. Together with reference TRBV5-1 and TRBJ1-5, the CDR3 gives the full variable domain: KAGVTQTPRYLIKTRGQQVTLSCSPISGHRSVSWYQQTPGQGLQFLFEYFSETQRNKGNFPGRFSGRQFSNSRSEMNVSTLELGDSALYLCASSLNVGDQPQHFGDGTRLSIL.

On this clonotype: This may be a read error, as it is one base from a much larger clone. V usage is TRBV27 and J usage is TRBJ2-2, with 8 bases that match TRBD2. Germline CDR1 is MNHEY and CDR2 is SMNVEV (reference sequence). CDR3 length: 15 amino acids. In DNA, the CDR3 is TGTGCCAGCAGTTTACGGACTAGCCTTGGCGGGAAGCTGTTTTTT. This encodes CASSLRTSLGGKLFF.

Concerning this clonotype: A much larger clonotype is one base distant, so this may be a read error. This chain joins TRBV7-8 and TRBJ1-1; D gene ambiguous. Germline V gene sequence: CDR1 SGHVS, CDR2 FQNEAQ. The CDR3 is 13 residues long. V was trimmed by 4 bases and J by 4 bases, leaving 10 bases between them. CDR3 nucleotides: TGTGCCAGCAGCTCAGATAAGAGCACTGAAGCTTTCTTT. Its translation: CASSSDKSTEAFF.

The V gene is TRBV5-1, the J gene TRBJ2-7, with D possibly TRBD2 on 5 matching bases. The length of the CDR3 is 15 residues. CDR1 and CDR2 from the germline V gene are SGHRS and YFSETQ. Trimming cost V 2 bases and J 1 base, with 13 bases left between them. CDR3 residues: CASSFSHRGSYEQYF. CDR3 nucleotide sequence: TGCGCCAGCAGCTTTTCTCACCGGGGATCCTACGAGCAGTACTTC.

Concerning this clonotype itself: This may come from a read error, since a much larger clone is one base off. The chain recombines TRBV5-1 with TRBJ2-1, with TRBD1 as a possible D gene (5 bases). In germline, CDR1 is SGHRS, CDR2 YFSETQ. This CDR3 is 15 amino acids long. This chain's CDR3 is CASGLVVDSVNEQFF. Here the CDR3 DNA reads TGCGCCAGCGGCTTGGTGGTCGACAGCGTAAATGAGCAGTTCTTC.

This clonotype was seen at least ten times. This rearrangement joins TRBV20-1 to TRBJ2-1; D perhaps matches TRBD2 (6 bases). There are 14 residues in the CDR3. CDR1 and CDR2 (germline): DFQATT, SNEGSKA (reference sequence). V lost 0 bases to trimming and J lost 1 base, with 7 bases between them. CDR3 amino acids: CSARDSGSYNEQFF. In nucleotides, the CDR3 is TGCAGTGCTAGAGATAGCGGATCCTACAATGAGCAGTTCTTC.

This clonotype was observed many times. This chain connects TRBV11-2 to TRBJ2-3; 9 bases agree with TRBD1. The trim removed 4 bases at V and 4 bases at J, leaving 6 bases unmatched. The length of the CDR3 is 15 residues. Per the germline V gene, CDR1 is SGHAT and CDR2 is FQNNGV. The CDR3 loop reads CASSSQGAVADTQYF. DNA of the CDR3: TGTGCCAGCAGCTCACAGGGGGCGGTTGCAGATACGCAGTATTTT.

In its sample, this clonotype was seen a few times. The CDR3 DNA sequence: TGTGCCAGCAGCTCGAGGACTAGCGGGGTGTACTACAATGAGCAGTTCTTC. Amino acids: CASSSRTSGVYYNEQFF. The chain recombines TRBV11-2 with TRBJ2-1, with 12 bases matching TRBD2. There are 17 residues in the CDR3. The V gene's germline CDR1 is SGHAT and CDR2 FQNNGV. Germline trimming cut 4 bases from V and 3 bases from J; bases unmatched to any gene: 7.

This clonotype came up many times. The V and J genes are TRBV7-8 and TRBJ2-5; 7 nucleotides agree with TRBD2. This CDR3 is built from 15 residues. Looked up from germline, CDR1 is SGHVS and CDR2 is FQNEAQ. With V trimmed by 5 bases and J by 0 bases, 6 bases remained unmatched. The CDR3 coding sequence is TGTGCCAGCAGCAGGCTTGGACTAGACCAAGAGACCCAGTACTTC. Its translation: CASSRLGLDQETQYF.

The chain links TRBV20-1 to TRBJ2-5; D gene unclear. CDR1 is DFQATT and CDR2 is SNEGSKA in the germline V gene (reference sequence). Trimming took 5 bases from V and 1 from J, leaving 17 bases between them. CDR3 length equals 15 residues. This chain's CDR3 is CSASPGTSPQETQYF. In nucleotides, the CDR3 is TGCAGTGCTTCCCCCGGTACTTCTCCCCAAGAGACCCAGTACTTC.

This clonotype has a count of ten or more. Given a far larger clone just one base away, this is likely a sequencing read error. The rearrangement joins TRBV12-3 or TRBV12-4 to TRBJ2-6, with 8 positions matching TRBD2. The length of the CDR3 is 14 residues. The CDR3 reads CVSGGFSGANVLTF. The DNA of the CDR3 is TGTGTCAGCGGGGGCTTCTCTGGGGCCAACGTCCTGACTTTC.

In this sample, this clonotype turned up a few times. The chain is built from TRBV5-1 and TRBJ2-7; perhaps TRBD2 as D (5 bases). V lost 0 bases to trimming and J lost 0 bases, with 10 bases between them. Germline V gene sequence: CDR1 SGHRS, CDR2 YFSETQ. The CDR3 loop spans 15 amino acids. The CDR3 DNA sequence: TGCGCCAGCAGCTTGGAGCCCCGGGGCTCCTACGAGCAGTACTTC. Its protein product is CASSLEPRGSYEQYF.

This clonotype appeared many times. V is TRBV11-2 and J is TRBJ2-5, with 10 nucleotides matching TRBD2. The V gene end was trimmed by 6 bases and the J gene end by 4 bases; junction bases not matched to a gene: 2. Germline V gene data show CDR1 as SGHAT and CDR2 as FQNNGV. This CDR3 is 13 amino acids long. For the CDR3, the DNA is TGTGCCAGCAGACTAGCGGGATTAGAGACCCAGTACTTC. The encoded protein is CASRLAGLETQYF.

By its share, this clonotype is medium-sized. The V call is TRBV29-1, the J call TRBJ2-1, with TRBD2 matching over 8 bases. The CDR3 spans 13 residues. Germline-derived CDR1 and CDR2 are SQVTM and ANQGSEA. V shed 6 bases and J 1 base; nucleotides not matched to a gene: 2. The CDR3 here is CSVPSGSYNEQFF. CDR3 in DNA: TGCAGCGTGCCTAGCGGGTCCTACAATGAGCAGTTCTTC.

The rearrangement uses TRBV11-2 and TRBJ2-2; D not certain. The CDR3 length is 16 residues. Trimming removed 2 bases from V and 5 bases from J, with 15 bases in between. CDR1 and CDR2 from the germline V gene are SGHAT and FQNNGV. Written as DNA, the CDR3 is TGTGCCAGCAGCTTAAGAAGACGGTCCCAAACCGGGGAGCTGTTTTTT. Translation gives CASSLRRRSQTGELFF.